The clone carrying this T cell receptor beta chain was counted at least ten times. The antigen remains undetermined. The sample belongs to a study of T cells after yellow fever vaccination. Study-level results: Abundant clonotypes from the bulk population could contaminate FACS-sorted repertoires.

TCRdb independently ran MiXCR on the 5' RACE reads; one entry per CDR3 protein. The sample shows some 120,000 distinct CDR3 sequences, approximately 7% of them seen only once. This CDR3 region has 13 residues. The V and J ends lost 7 bases and 13 bases, in that order; junction bases with no gene match: 10. V is TRBV12-3 or TRBV12-4 and J is TRBJ2-1; 10 nucleotides agree with TRBD1. Sequenced material: CD4+ T cells sorted from PBMCs, taken 9 to 10 days after the first yellow fever vaccination. This sequence was found in a man aged 18 to 35 who received the YFV17D yellow fever vaccine. CDR3 DNA sequence: TGTGCCAGCACTCCGGGACAGGGGACCCCTCAGTTCTTC. This sequence encodes CASTPGQGTPQFF.